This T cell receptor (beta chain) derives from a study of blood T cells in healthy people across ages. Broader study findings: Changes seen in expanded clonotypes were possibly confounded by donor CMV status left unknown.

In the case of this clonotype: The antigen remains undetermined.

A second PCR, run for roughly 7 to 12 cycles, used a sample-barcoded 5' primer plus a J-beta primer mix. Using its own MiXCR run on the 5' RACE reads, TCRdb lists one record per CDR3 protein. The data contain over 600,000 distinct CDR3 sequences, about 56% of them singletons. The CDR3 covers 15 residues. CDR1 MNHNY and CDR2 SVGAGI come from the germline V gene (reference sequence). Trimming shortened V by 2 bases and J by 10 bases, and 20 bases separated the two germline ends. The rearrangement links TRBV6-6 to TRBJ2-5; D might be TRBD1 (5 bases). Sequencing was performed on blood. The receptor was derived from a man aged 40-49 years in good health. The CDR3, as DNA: TGTGCCAGCAGTTACCCTTTGGGGCAAGATTTTGTCCAGTACTTC. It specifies CASSYPLGQDFVQYF.